The 15 T cell receptor beta chains reported below all come from one sample, sequenced in a study of CD8+ T cells in alopecia areata listed by TCRdb under 2018. The time point label, as the study defines it: 24 weeks on oral tofacitinib. What this sample's treatment or condition label stands for: oral pan-JAK inhibitor, 5-10 mg twice daily. Receptor amplification or capture employed the immunoSEQ multiplex PCR assay. RNA was extracted from all samples and reverse transcribed into cDNA, which served as template for TCR sequencing. TCRdb retrieved this table from immuneACCESS and kept in-frame rearrangements only. Not all clones are present; in checked studies, unresolved V genes account for under half, and no reason is known for the remainder. This sample gives under 150,000 clones in total; less than 70% of them show up just once. Clones ranked in the top ten supply more than 3% of the sample. The source was CD4+ T cells sorted from blood, collected at week 24, from a patient treated with tofacitinib. The receptors were sampled from a human donor with alopecia areata.

This clone was counted only a few times. The rearrangement links TRBV5-6 to TRBJ2-5; 9 bases map to TRBD1. Germline loops: CDR1 SGHDT, CDR2 YYEEEE. This CDR3 has 14 residues. V gave up 3 bases and J gave up 5 bases; unmatched junction bases: 5. In nucleotides, the CDR3 is TGTGCCAGCAGCTCGATAGACAGGGGGGAGACCCAGTACTTC. It translates to CASSSIDRGETQYF.

The chain employs TRBV7-2 and TRBJ2-7; TRBD2 might be the D (5 bases). The length of the CDR3 is 15 residues. Between the trimmed V and J ends, which lost 5 bases and 6 bases, there was a span of 20 bases. Germline assignment: CDR1 SGHTA and CDR2 FQGNSA. The CDR3 reads CASSPGPREGSEQYF. Written as DNA, the CDR3 is TGTGCCAGCAGCCCTGGACCAAGGGAAGGGAGCGAGCAGTACTTC.

The CDR3 nucleotides read TGTGCCAGCAGTTACGACAGGGGAAGTTCACCCCTCCACTTT. Translating gives CASSYDRGSSPLHF. V gene TRBV6-6 combines with J gene TRBJ1-6, with 8 bases lining up with TRBD1. V lost 2 bases and J lost 9; bases outside the gene matches: 3. Germline V gene lookup returns CDR1 MNHNY and CDR2 SVGAGI (reference sequence). CDR3 size: 14 residues.

This clone has only one observation. The chain carries TRBV18 and TRBJ1-5, with TRBD1 as a possible D gene (6 bases). The CDR3 loop spans 13 amino acids. Germline CDR1 reads KGHSH; CDR2 reads LQKENI. V lost 6 bases, J lost 6 bases, and 12 bases lay in between. The CDR3 sequence: CASSQGQGQPQHF. The CDR3 DNA sequence: TGTGCCAGCTCGCAGGGGCAAGGTCAGCCCCAGCATTTT.

The V gene is TRBV10-1, the J gene TRBJ1-5, with no clear D. Trimming removed 10 bases from V and 5 bases from J, with 15 bases in between. The CDR3 totals 13 residues. CDR1 WNHNN and CDR2 SYGVQD come from the germline V gene (reference sequence). CDR3 DNA: TGCGCCACCACAGCTGGGTGGGATCAGCCCCAGCATTTT. As protein: CATTAGWDQPQHF.

The chain has TRBV30 and TRBJ1-2; D gene uncertain. The CDR3 runs to 14 residues. The germline V gene encodes CDR1 GTSNPN and CDR2 SVGIG (reference sequence). The V gene lost 2 bases and the J gene lost 4 bases, with 14 bases spanning the gap. CDR3: CAWSPRMGFYGYTF. The CDR3 DNA sequence: TGTGCCTGGAGTCCAAGGATGGGGTTCTATGGCTACACCTTC.

The chain is built from TRBV10-3 and TRBJ2-1; D possibly uses TRBD1 or TRBD2 (5 bases each). V lost 2 bases to trimming and J lost 0 bases, with 11 bases between them. CDR1 ENHRY and CDR2 SYGVKD come from the germline V gene. CDR3 length: 16 amino acids. CDR3 DNA sequence: TGTGCCATCAGTGAGCCCAGGGAGAGCTCCTACAATGAGCAGTTCTTC. Translated: CAISEPRESSYNEQFF.

This chain links TRBV4-1 with TRBJ2-7; D gene unclear. The V gene's germline CDR1 is MGHRA and CDR2 YSYEKL. The CDR3 runs 15 residues. Trimming cost V 1 base and J 3 bases, with 13 bases left between them. The CDR3, as DNA: TGCGCCAGCAGCCAAGGCGGCCAGGTGATCTACGAGCAGTACTTC. This gives the protein CASSQGGQVIYEQYF.

This clone was counted a few times. The chain combines TRBV6-5 with TRBJ2-3; 7 bases are shared with TRBD2. Trimming cost V 2 bases and J 6 bases; bases outside gene matches: 8. Germline assignment: CDR1 MNHEY and CDR2 SVGAGI. This CDR3 contains 15 residues. CDR3 region: CASSYGAGKGDTQYF. CDR3 bases: TGTGCCAGCAGTTACGGAGCGGGAAAAGGGGATACGCAGTATTTT.

The rearrangement links TRBV9 to TRBJ2-1; 9 positions match TRBD2. Germline CDR1 and CDR2: SGDLS and YYNGEE. This CDR3 has 15 residues. The trim removed 0 bases at V and 6 bases at J, leaving 4 bases unmatched. The CDR3 reads CASSVGGGAINEQFF. CDR3 DNA sequence: TGTGCCAGCAGCGTAGGCGGGGGGGCCATCAATGAGCAGTTCTTC.

This clone was recorded many times. The chain couples TRBV7-2 to TRBJ2-5, with 12 bases matching TRBD2. CDR3 length equals 17 residues. With V trimmed by 1 base and J by 1 base, 4 bases remained unmatched. CDR1 SGHTA and CDR2 FQGNSA come from the germline V gene. CDR3 bases: TGTGCCAGCAGCTTAGTGGGGACTAGCGGGTTCCAAGAGACCCAGTACTTC. It is translated as CASSLVGTSGFQETQYF.

J is TRBJ1-2 and V is TRBV5-1, with D perhaps TRBD1 (6 bases). Trimming stripped 4 bases from V and 3 bases from J, with 19 bases between. The CDR3 covers 16 residues. Germline CDR1 reads SGHRS; CDR2 reads YFSETQ. For the CDR3, the DNA is TGCGCCAGCAGCCCCGGACAGCCCGCCAGCCACTATGGCTACACCTTC. This gives the protein CASSPGQPASHYGYTF.

V and J are TRBV30 and TRBJ2-7; a possible D gene is TRBD2 (6 bases). V was clipped by 3 bases and J by 5 bases, with 17 bases between them. CDR3 size: 14 residues. CDR1 is GTSNPN and CDR2 is SVGIG in the germline V gene (reference sequence). CDR3 in amino acids: CAWRGVGGSDEQYF. The CDR3 bases are TGTGCCTGGAGAGGGGTTGGAGGGTCGGACGAGCAGTACTTC.

J is TRBJ2-2 and V is TRBV7-2, with unresolved D. The CDR3 extends over 12 amino acids. Germline assignment: CDR1 SGHTA and CDR2 FQGNSA. With 7 bases removed from V and 6 bases from J, the gap between germline ends came to 9 bases. The CDR3 DNA follows: TGTGCCAGCACCATGGGCGCCGGGGAGCTGTTTTTT. It is translated as CASTMGAGELFF.

This chain joins TRBV6-6 and TRBJ1-5; D remains ambiguous. V gave up 4 bases and J gave up 0 bases, with 7 bases separating them. The CDR3 loop spans 14 amino acids. Germline assignment: CDR1 MNHNY and CDR2 SVGAGI (reference sequence). The CDR3 bases are TGTGCCAGCAGTTCCTCAGATAGCAATCAGCCCCAGCATTTT. Residues: CASSSSDSNQPQHF.